The TCR beta chain under discussion was sequenced for a study of T cells in Graves' hyperthyroidism and ophthalmopathy. The TCR beta CDR3 regions underwent amplification using RNA transcripts as the source. The HTBI set primed first-round TCR CDR3 RT-PCR. Using its own MiXCR run on the multiplex PCR reads, TCRdb lists one record per CDR3 protein. The table has some 700,000 distinct CDR3 sequences, 17% seen once. This clonotype has just a few counts. V was cut by 0 bases and J by 7 bases, with 14 bases left in between. The germline V gene encodes CDR1 SGHRS and CDR2 YFSETQ. The length of the CDR3 is 14 residues.

This TCR came from a man aged 45-65 years with Graves' hyperthyroidism. Sequencing used blood. This chain joins TRBV5-1 and TRBJ2-7; D may correspond to TRBD1 or TRBD2 (5 bases each). Here the CDR3 reads CASSLGPGPQEQYF. As DNA, the CDR3 is TGCGCCAGCAGCTTGGGTCCGGGACCGCAGGAGCAGTACTTC.